This TCR beta chain was captured in a study of blood T cell repertoires in COVID-19. Participants reported their clinical history, and cohort assignment relied on those reports. Exposed enrollees had met someone with a PCR-confirmed or clinician-diagnosed COVID-19 case at some point within the 2 weeks before study entry. Original methodology: Researchers report that nucleated cell counts were estimated from reference gene primer amplification. Clones were sequenced by immunoSEQ multiplex PCR, and TCRdb holds only the in-frame ones, with some missing. From that table come the V and J calls and clone size; the DNA was used to work out D and trimming. The table lists under 250,000 clones, approximately 89% of them singletons. CDR1 is SQVTM and CDR2 is ANQGSEA in the germline V gene. V lost 8 bases, J lost 4 bases, and 15 bases lay in between. The CDR3 spans 13 residues.

The sequencing input was PBMCs or T cells enriched from blood (not recorded which). The gene calls are TRBV29-1 and TRBJ1-5; TRBD1 might be the D (6 bases). This sequence originates from a woman aged 25 to 39 who had been exposed to COVID-19. CDR3 bases: TGCAGCTTTCGGACAGATATTAATCAGCCCCAGCATTTT. This sequence encodes CSFRTDINQPQHF.